The 20 T cell receptor beta chains below were found in one sample sequenced in a study of beta chain features in type 1 diabetes. Isolated RNA was reverse transcribed in full, so expressed TCRB transcripts were sequenced. This table comes from immunoSEQ multiplex PCR, and its TCRdb copy is limited to in-frame clones, with some not included. The sample consists of around 600,000 clones, roughly 12% of them appearing once. Study-level results: Within each of all four CD4+ subsets, Type 1 diabetes patients had TCRB CDR3s that were moderately but significantly shorter.

What these receptors recognize is not known. The material sequenced was naive CD4+ T cells from blood. These receptors were obtained from a man aged 25-45 years with type 1 diabetes.

The sample holds a few counts of this clone. The chain is built from TRBV6-5 and TRBJ2-7; no firm D call. The length of the CDR3 is 13 residues. The V and J ends lost 5 bases and 2 bases respectively, with 10 bases between them. CDR1 is MNHEY, CDR2 SVGAGI, per germline. The CDR3 protein is CASSLGVTYEQYF. Written as DNA, the CDR3 is TGTGCCAGCAGTCTTGGGGTTACCTACGAGCAGTACTTC.

This sequence joins TRBV20-1 and TRBJ1-2; 7 nucleotides align to TRBD1. This CDR3 is 11 amino acids long. V dropped 6 bases and J dropped 6; count of bases not matched to a gene: 4. The germline V gene has CDR1 DFQATT and CDR2 SNEGSKA (reference sequence). The CDR3 sequence is CSAPGGHGYTF. In DNA form, the CDR3 reads TGCAGTGCGCCAGGGGGTCATGGCTACACCTTC.

This rearrangement joins TRBV7-9 to TRBJ1-1; D is unresolved. The CDR3 has 14 amino acids. From germline, CDR1 is SEHNR and CDR2 FQNEAQ (reference sequence). Deletions cut 0 bases from V and 2 bases from J, with 7 bases between. Here the CDR3 reads CASSLAQDNTEAFF. CDR3 in DNA: TGTGCCAGCAGCTTAGCGCAAGATAACACTGAAGCTTTCTTT.

This clone was recorded a few times. Here the CDR3 DNA reads TGCAGCGTTGTAGACCGGGACAGGAACTATGGCTACACCTTC. Its translation is CSVVDRDRNYGYTF. The rearrangement joins TRBV29-1 to TRBJ1-2; 8 bases are shared with TRBD1. The ends lost 4 bases at V and 2 bases at J; junction bases unmatched: 6. CDR1 and CDR2 (germline): SQVTM, ANQGSEA. The CDR3 spans 14 residues.

The rearrangement joins TRBV7-2 to TRBJ1-2; tentatively, D is TRBD1 (6 bases). Trimming took off 5 bases at V and 8 bases at J, with 15 bases between the two ends. CDR3 length equals 13 residues. Germline lookup yields CDR1 SGHTA and CDR2 FQGNSA. The CDR3 nucleotides are TGTGCCAGCAGCCCCATGGGGGGCTCAGGCTACACCTTC. It encodes CASSPMGGSGYTF.

This clone showed up just a few times. This chain joins TRBV5-4 and TRBJ2-7; the match to TRBD1 covers 7 bases. Per germline, CDR1 SGHNT and CDR2 YYREEE (reference sequence). The CDR3 is made up of 15 amino acids. The V gene end was trimmed by 4 bases and the J gene end by 3 bases; junction bases not matched to a gene: 10. The CDR3 region has the DNA TGTGCCAGCAGCACTCTACCGGGACAGTTCTACGAGCAGTACTTC. Translated, it gives CASSTLPGQFYEQYF.

This clone was seen a few times. The genes are TRBV6-1 and TRBJ1-5; no clear D gene. CDR1 and CDR2 (germline): MNHNS, SASEGT. V gave up 8 bases and J gave up 3 bases, with 14 bases separating them. The CDR3 loop spans 14 amino acids. CDR3 protein: CASASVVSNQPQHF. CDR3 nucleotides: TGTGCCAGCGCCAGTGTGGTATCCAATCAGCCCCAGCATTTT.

This clone has only a few counts. This sequence joins TRBV2 and TRBJ1-5; 8 nucleotides match TRBD1. V lost 9 bases to trimming and J lost 3 bases; unmatched junction nucleotides: 10. The CDR3 consists of 15 residues. Germline CDR1 SNHLY, CDR2 FYNNEI. CDR3 protein: CASSRTGNFNQPQHF. CDR3 in DNA: TGTGCCAGTTCTCGGACAGGGAATTTCAATCAGCCCCAGCATTTT. Full variable domain (outside the CDR3, taken from reference TRBV2 and TRBJ1-5): EPEVTQTPSHQVTQMGQEVILRCVPISNHLYFYWYRQILGQKVEFLVSFYNNEISEKSEIFDDQFSVERPDGSNFTLKIRSTKLEDSAMYFCASSRTGNFNQPQHFGDGTRLSIL.

This clone was recorded a few times. CDR3: CASGLVLSQGAGDAEAFF. The DNA for the CDR3 is TGTGCTAGTGGTTTGGTACTATCACAGGGCGCTGGGGACGCTGAAGCTTTCTTT. V is TRBV12-5 and J is TRBJ1-1, with D maybe TRBD1 (6 bases). Germline V lookup: CDR1 LGHNT, CDR2 FRNRAP. V was pared by 0 bases and J by 6 bases, with 23 bases between. This CDR3 has 18 amino acids. The whole variable domain, filled in from reference TRBV12-5 and TRBJ1-1, reads DARVTQTPRHKVTEMGQEVTMRCQPILGHNTVFWYRQTMMQGLELLAYFRNRAPLDDSGMPKDRFSAEMPDATLATLKIQPSEPRDSAVYFCASGLVLSQGAGDAEAFFGQGTRLTVV.

This clone occurred a few times. The J gene is TRBJ2-2, the V gene TRBV2; D call uncertain. V lost 6 bases, J lost 7 bases, and 12 bases lay in between. Germline CDR1 reads SNHLY; CDR2 reads FYNNEI. This CDR3 comprises 13 residues. The DNA of the CDR3 is TGTGCCAGCAGACAAATTTTAGGCGGGGAGCTGTTTTTT. Its translation: CASRQILGGELFF.

Details on this clone: Other DNA sequences of this sample code for an identical CDR3. The chain links TRBV7-9 to TRBJ1-1, with D unclear. Trimming pared 5 bases from V and 3 bases from J, leaving 7 bases between. Per the germline V gene, CDR1 is SEHNR and CDR2 is FQNEAQ (reference sequence). The CDR3 loop spans 12 amino acids. This CDR3 reads CASSPVDTEAFF. CDR3 bases: TGTGCCAGCAGCCCCGTGGACACTGAAGCTTTCTTT.

The rearrangement uses TRBV5-4 and TRBJ2-7, with 10 bases fitting TRBD2. Germline CDR1 is SGHNT and CDR2 is YYREEE (reference sequence). CDR3 size: 15 residues. Unmatched junction bases numbered 8, after V lost 4 bases and J lost 4 bases. CDR3 nucleotide sequence: TGTGCCAGCAGCACCTCGACTAGCGGGTATTACGAGCAGTACTTC. It encodes CASSTSTSGYYEQYF.

The genes are TRBV30 and TRBJ1-2; unclear D gene. CDR1 and CDR2 from the germline V gene are GTSNPN and SVGIG (reference sequence). This CDR3 comprises 11 residues. The germline V and J ends were trimmed by 3 bases and 7 bases, with 9 bases remaining between them. The CDR3 reads CAWSHSAGYTF. In DNA, the CDR3 is TGTGCCTGGAGCCACTCTGCTGGCTACACCTTC.

The chain employs TRBV4-3 and TRBJ2-1; 7 nucleotides align to TRBD1. Trimming cost V 0 bases and J 0 bases; bases outside gene matches: 2. CDR3 size: 16 residues. Germline V gene lookup returns CDR1 LGHNA and CDR2 YSLEER. The CDR3 DNA follows: TGCGCCAGCAGCCAAGAGACAGGGAGCTCCTACAATGAGCAGTTCTTC. It codes for CASSQETGSSYNEQFF.

The chain is built from TRBV30 and TRBJ1-2; possible D gene TRBD1, 6 bases. CDR1 is GTSNPN, CDR2 SVGIG, per germline (reference sequence). Trimming removed 0 bases from V and 4 bases from J, with 12 bases in between. The CDR3 is 14 amino acids. In DNA form, the CDR3 reads TGTGCCTGGAGTGTAAGGGGGGGAGGCTATGGCTACACCTTC. Translation: CAWSVRGGGYGYTF.

The chain couples TRBV13 to TRBJ2-1; 10 bases match TRBD2. V was clipped by 4 bases and J by 0 bases; unmatched bases: 18. From germline, CDR1 is PRHDT and CDR2 FYEKMQ (reference sequence). The CDR3 has 21 amino acids. The CDR3 region has the DNA TGTGCCAGCAGCTGGACAGGTCGGATTAGCGGGGGGCTTAGCTCCTACAATGAGCAGTTCTTC. Its protein product is CASSWTGRISGGLSSYNEQFF. The full variable domain, rest sourced from reference TRBV13 and TRBJ2-1, is AAGVIQSPRHLIKEKRETATLKCYPIPRHDTVYWYQQGPGQDPQFLISFYEKMQSDKGSIPDRFSAQQFSDYHSELNMSSLELGDSALYFCASSWTGRISGGLSSYNEQFFGPGTRLTVL.

The table lists this clone with a few counts. The chain has TRBV30 and TRBJ2-1, with D possibly TRBD2 on 6 matching bases. Trimming removed 0 bases from V and 10 bases from J, with 13 bases in between. Germline CDR1 GTSNPN, CDR2 SVGIG (reference sequence). The CDR3 is 13 residues long. The DNA of the CDR3 is TGTGCCTGGAGTGTAGTCTCACGGGAGGAGCAGTTCTTC. This encodes CAWSVVSREEQFF.

The V and J genes are TRBV25-1 and TRBJ2-3, with TRBD1 matching over 8 bases. This CDR3 spans 16 amino acids. After removal of 0 bases from V and 2 bases from J, the junction contained 4 bases not matched to a gene. CDR1 MGHDK and CDR2 SYGVNS come from the germline V gene. CDR3 protein: CASSEYDRGHTDTQYF. The CDR3 bases are TGTGCCAGCAGTGAATATGACAGGGGTCACACAGATACGCAGTATTTT.

The chain links TRBV4-3 to TRBJ2-1; the D is unclear. Deletions cut 0 bases from V and 0 bases from J, with 12 bases between. The germline V gene has CDR1 LGHNA and CDR2 YSLEER. This CDR3 is 17 amino acids long. The CDR3 sequence is CASSQDLGLSSYNEQFF. Written as DNA, the CDR3 is TGCGCCAGCAGCCAAGATCTAGGGCTGAGCTCCTACAATGAGCAGTTCTTC.

The chain recombines TRBV29-1 with TRBJ1-2; possibly TRBD1 for D (5 bases). V was cut by 0 bases and J by 8 bases, with 13 bases left in between. Germline assignment: CDR1 SQVTM and CDR2 ANQGSEA. The CDR3 sequence is 13 residues long. CDR3 nucleotide sequence: TGCAGCGTTGAAGATCAGGGTGAGAGAGGCTACACCTTC. Translation: CSVEDQGERGYTF.